These 4 T cell receptor beta chains originate from one sample sequenced in a study of technical replicates of blood from a handful of donors. The repertoire was sequenced with immunoSEQ multiplex PCR; TCRdb's copy has only in-frame clones and lacks some. The sample consists of roughly 87,000 clones, around 95% of them appearing once. The sequencing input was T cells isolated from PBMCs. These receptors originate from a human donor in good health.

This chain uses TRBV12-5 with TRBJ2-7; D remains unclear. Germline CDR1 and CDR2: LGHNT and FRNRAP. The CDR3 contains 15 residues. V was trimmed by 0 bases and J by 2 bases, leaving 11 bases between them. CDR3: CASGLVLGRPYEQYF. In nucleotides, the CDR3 is TGTGCTAGTGGTTTGGTACTGGGCCGACCCTACGAGCAGTACTTC.

V usage is TRBV11-2 and J usage is TRBJ2-5; D not certain. This CDR3 has 13 amino acids. V lost 4 bases and J 6 bases, leaving 12 bases between the germline ends. Germline-derived CDR1 and CDR2 are SGHAT and FQNNGV. CDR3 in DNA: TGTGCCAGCAGCTCCCTTTCTCTAAAGACCCAGTACTTC. This codes for CASSSLSLKTQYF.

The genes are TRBV5-6 and TRBJ2-1; 12 nucleotides agree with TRBD1. The CDR3 is 14 residues long. J lost 13 bases, V lost 2 bases, and 7 bases had no gene match. Germline CDR1 reads SGHDT; CDR2 reads YYEEEE. The CDR3 coding sequence is TGTGCCAGCAGCTTTCTCGGGACAGGGGGCGGTCAGTTCTTC. It translates to CASSFLGTGGGQFF.

CDR3 region: CAWTQGGHQETQYF. The DNA of the CDR3 is TGTGCCTGGACCCAGGGGGGTCACCAAGAGACCCAGTACTTC. V and J are TRBV30 and TRBJ2-5, with D perhaps TRBD1 (7 bases). This CDR3 spans 14 amino acids. V dropped 4 bases and J dropped 0 bases, with 12 bases sitting between them. The germline V gene has CDR1 GTSNPN and CDR2 SVGIG (reference sequence).